This T cell receptor beta chain was sequenced in a study of T cells after yellow fever vaccination. Study results and caveats: Most primary-vaccination clones recurred post-booster (around 97% CD4, roughly 90% CD8).

This clonotype was seen a few times. Its antigen remains unknown. Germline V gives CDR1 KGHSH, CDR2 LQKENI. Between the trimmed V and J ends, which lost 3 bases and 1 base, there was a span of 11 bases. This CDR3 is 15 amino acids long. By 5'RACE template switching, TCR cDNA was produced, with a universal primer site and UMIs added in the process. One entry per CDR3 protein results from TCRdb running MiXCR on the 5' RACE reads. The sample has 620,000 or so distinct CDR3 sequences; less than 20% are singletons. This clonotype was sampled from a young man who received the YFV17D yellow fever vaccine. The starting material was PBMCs, obtained 5 days after the first yellow fever vaccination. The chain combines TRBV18 with TRBJ2-3; D may be TRBD1 or TRBD2 (6 bases each). Here the CDR3 reads CASSPGGYGTDTQYF. CDR3 sequence (DNA): TGTGCCAGCTCACCCGGGGGCTACGGCACAGATACGCAGTATTTT.